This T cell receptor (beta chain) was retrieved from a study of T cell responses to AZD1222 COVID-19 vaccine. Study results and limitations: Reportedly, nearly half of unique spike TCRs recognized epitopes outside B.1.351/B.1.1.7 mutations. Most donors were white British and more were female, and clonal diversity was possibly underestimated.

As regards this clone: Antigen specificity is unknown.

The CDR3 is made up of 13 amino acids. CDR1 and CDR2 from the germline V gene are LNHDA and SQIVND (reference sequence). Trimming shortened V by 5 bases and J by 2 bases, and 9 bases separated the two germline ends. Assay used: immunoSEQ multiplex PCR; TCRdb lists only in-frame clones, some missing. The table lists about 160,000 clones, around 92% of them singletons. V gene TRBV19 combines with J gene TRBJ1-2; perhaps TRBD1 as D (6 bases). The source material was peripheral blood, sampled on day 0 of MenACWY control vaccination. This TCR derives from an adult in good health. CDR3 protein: CASSVDRNYGYTF. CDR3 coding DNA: TGTGCCAGTAGTGTGGACAGAAACTATGGCTACACCTTC.